This T cell receptor beta chain emerged from a study of B cell selection in AIRE deficiency. Study-level findings and limits: Around a third of healthy-donor shared Treg TCRbeta sequences appeared in patient Tconv cells.

With 4 bases clipped from V and 4 bases from J, the junction kept 3 bases outside the gene matches. Germline V gives CDR1 SGHDT, CDR2 YYEEEE. The CDR3 is made up of 13 amino acids. Remarks on this clone: Its antigen remains unknown.

TCRdb keeps only in-frame clones here, not all; method: immunoSEQ multiplex PCR. The data contain around 26,000 clones, 80% to 95% of them singletons. Regulatory T cells were sorted as CD4+CD25hiCD127low/negative cells. Control samples were from healthy, unrelated donors. The rearrangement uses TRBV5-6 and TRBJ1-2; TRBD1 agrees at 8 bases. This clonotype was obtained from a human donor in good health. Sequencing was carried out using CD4+CD25+ Tregs sorted from PBMCs. The CDR3 loop reads CASSATGAYGYTF. CDR3 in DNA: TGTGCCAGCAGCGCGACAGGGGCCTATGGCTACACCTTC.